This T cell receptor beta chain came from a study of CD8 T cells in ankylosing spondylitis. Via MiXCR, TCRdb re-called the 5' RACE reads, giving one row per CDR3 protein. The sample consists of around 210,000 distinct CDR3 sequences, 8% to 9% of them appearing once. Study conclusions and caveats: Seemingly distinctive of ankylosing spondylitis blood was a TCR beta motif formed by eight highly homologous variants.

This clonotype was counted many times. Its specificity is not known. Germline assignment: CDR1 SEHNR and CDR2 FQNEAQ (reference sequence). V dropped 0 bases and J dropped 3 bases, with 14 bases sitting between them. The CDR3 extends over 16 amino acids. This sequence originates from a female donor with ankylosing spondylitis or in good health (not recorded which). The J gene is TRBJ2-5, the V gene TRBV7-9, with TRBD1 as a possible D gene (6 bases). The source material was blood, either unsorted or a sorted T cell fraction (not recorded which). The CDR3 DNA reads TGTGCCAGCAGCTTAGCATCCACAGGGTTAGAAGAGACCCAGTACTTC. Its translation: CASSLASTGLEETQYF.